The 32 T cell receptor beta chains listed next were all sequenced from one sample in a study of blood T cell repertoires in COVID-19. Clones were sequenced by immunoSEQ multiplex PCR, and TCRdb holds only the in-frame ones, with some missing. Seen here are a few hundred thousand clones, around 85% observed once, and the top ten hold 0.87%. Sample: peripheral blood. The receptors were sampled from a human donor with COVID-19, enrolled during active disease. The donor label of this sample is uncertain.

This rearrangement joins TRBV20-1 to TRBJ2-7; 12 nucleotides match TRBD2. Germline CDR1 and CDR2: DFQATT and SNEGSKA (reference sequence). The CDR3 extends over 15 amino acids. V trimming: 3 bases; J trimming: 3 bases; junction bases outside the gene matches: 6. The CDR3 is CSASALTSGSYEQYF. The CDR3 coding sequence is TGCAGTGCTAGTGCCCTGACTAGCGGGAGCTACGAGCAGTACTTC.

The gene calls are TRBV7-9 and TRBJ2-3, with TRBD2 identical over 7 bases. The V segment lost 3 bases and the J segment 4 bases; nucleotides outside the gene matches: 4. The CDR3 covers 14 residues. CDR1 SEHNR and CDR2 FQNEAQ come from the germline V gene (reference sequence). The CDR3 nucleotides are TGTGCCAGCAGCTTCCGCGGGAGCGCAGATACGCAGTATTTT. Protein: CASSFRGSADTQYF.

The rearrangement links TRBV2 to TRBJ2-5, with 7 nucleotides matching TRBD1. V gave up 5 bases and J gave up 2 bases; unmatched junction bases: 8. Germline V CDR1 and CDR2: SNHLY, FYNNEI. The CDR3 consists of 15 residues. The CDR3 sequence is CASSSRQGWQETQYF. Here the CDR3 DNA reads TGTGCCAGCAGTTCCCGACAGGGTTGGCAAGAGACCCAGTACTTC.

This clone has more than one count but fewer than ten. The rearrangement uses TRBV6-6 and TRBJ1-5, with D tentatively TRBD1 (6 bases). The germline gives CDR1 MNHNY, CDR2 SVGAGI (reference sequence). CDR3 length: 15 residues. Trimming removed 7 bases from V and 8 bases from J, with 21 bases in between. The CDR3 region has the DNA TGTGCCAGCAAACCCGAACAGGGTTGGAAGAAGCCCCAGCATTTT. It yields the protein CASKPEQGWKKPQHF.

The V call is TRBV20-1, the J call TRBJ1-1, with 8 nucleotides matching TRBD1. CDR1 is DFQATT and CDR2 is SNEGSKA in the germline V gene (reference sequence). The V gene end was trimmed by 3 bases and the J gene end by 10 bases; junction bases not matched to a gene: 4. CDR3 length equals 11 residues. The CDR3 region is CSARQGAPAFF. DNA for the CDR3: TGCAGTGCTAGGCAGGGGGCGCCAGCTTTCTTT.

The V call is TRBV18, the J call TRBJ2-7; 9 positions agree with TRBD2. The germline CDR1 and CDR2 sequences are KGHSH and LQKENI. Trimming removed 0 bases from V and 4 bases from J; junction bases left unmatched: 10. The CDR3 loop spans 17 amino acids. The CDR3 region has the DNA TGTGCCAGCTCACCACCCTGGCGGGAGGGTCGACCTTACGAGCAGTACTTC. This codes for CASSPPWREGRPYEQYF.

This clone turned up a few times. The chain uses TRBV19 and TRBJ1-1, with 7 nucleotides matching TRBD1. Trimming removed 5 bases from V and 0 bases from J; junction bases left unmatched: 6. The length of the CDR3 is 15 residues. Germline lookup yields CDR1 LNHDA and CDR2 SQIVND (reference sequence). CDR3 sequence (DNA): TGTGCCAGTAGTCCAGGGACAGCCATGAACACTGAAGCTTTCTTT. It translates to CASSPGTAMNTEAFF.

This clone was detected only a few times. The V gene is TRBV5-4, the J gene TRBJ2-5; 16 bases are shared with TRBD2. V was clipped by 4 bases and J by 5 bases; unmatched bases: 5. This CDR3 has 16 amino acids. CDR1 and CDR2 from the germline V gene are SGHNT and YYREEE (reference sequence). The CDR3, as DNA: TGTGCCAGCAGCACGGGACTAGCGGGAGGGGGCGAGACCCAGTACTTC. It is translated as CASSTGLAGGGETQYF.

This chain connects TRBV11-3 to TRBJ2-5; a weak D match, TRBD1 (7 bases). V lost 5 bases and J lost 4, with 11 bases in between. This CDR3 spans 13 amino acids. From germline, CDR1 is SGHNT and CDR2 YENEEA. The CDR3 loop is CASSRQGGETQYF. CDR3 in DNA: TGTGCCAGCAGCCGACAGGGAGGAGAGACCCAGTACTTC.

This chain links TRBV5-8 with TRBJ2-3; 11 nucleotides align to TRBD2. Unmatched junction bases numbered 7, after V lost 0 bases and J lost 4 bases. This CDR3 spans 17 amino acids. Germline values: CDR1 SGHTS, CDR2 YDEGEE. The CDR3 coding sequence is TGTGCCAGCAGCTTGGGAGTAGCGGGAGGGCCGTCAGATACGCAGTATTTT. As protein: CASSLGVAGGPSDTQYF.

This clone was seen only a few times. Other DNA sequences within the sample encode an identical CDR3. The chain is built from TRBV29-1 and TRBJ2-1; 10 nucleotides match TRBD2. The germline CDR1 and CDR2 sequences are SQVTM and ANQGSEA. The CDR3 consists of 14 residues. Unmatched junction bases numbered 4, after V lost 5 bases and J lost 3 bases. DNA for the CDR3: TGCAGCGTTTCCGGGACTAGCGTCTACAATGAGCAGTTCTTC. It translates to CSVSGTSVYNEQFF.

The rearrangement uses TRBV6-5 and TRBJ1-3; D not resolved. Trimming pared 6 bases from V and 3 bases from J, leaving 9 bases between. CDR1 and CDR2 from the germline V gene are MNHEY and SVGAGI. The CDR3 is 13 residues long. The CDR3 sequence is CASRAPIGNTIYF. The CDR3 DNA is TGTGCCAGCAGGGCCCCCATTGGAAACACCATATATTTT.

The chain links TRBV30 to TRBJ1-1, with D maybe TRBD1 (5 bases). The V gene's germline CDR1 is GTSNPN and CDR2 SVGIG (reference sequence). Trimming shortened V by 0 bases and J by 11 bases, and 16 bases separated the two germline ends. The CDR3 consists of 13 residues. The CDR3, as DNA: TGTGCCTGGAGTGTATCCCAAGGGGTTATGGCTTTCTTT. Protein product: CAWSVSQGVMAFF.

This chain joins TRBV5-6 and TRBJ1-6; perhaps TRBD1 as D (5 bases). The germline V gene encodes CDR1 SGHDT and CDR2 YYEEEE. Trimming removed 2 bases at V and 10 bases at J, with 19 bases between. This CDR3 is built from 16 residues. In nucleotides, the CDR3 is TGTGCCAGCAGCTTAGGGGCCCTACACCCTTCCTCACCCCTCCACTTT. Its protein product is CASSLGALHPSSPLHF.

The V gene is TRBV7-9, the J gene TRBJ2-5, with 7 bases that match TRBD1. Trimming removed 2 bases from V and 5 bases from J; junction bases left unmatched: 8. Germline values: CDR1 SEHNR, CDR2 FQNEAQ (reference sequence). The CDR3 contains 15 residues. The CDR3 nucleotides are TGTGCCAGCAGCTTACCGACAGGGACATCGGAGACCCAGTACTTC. Translating it yields CASSLPTGTSETQYF.

The CDR3 region has the DNA TGTGCCAGCAATTGGGCCATGAACACTGAAGCTTTCTTT. It yields the protein CASNWAMNTEAFF. The V gene is TRBV28, the J gene TRBJ1-1; D is undetermined. Germline CDR1 reads MDHEN; CDR2 reads SYDVKM. V was trimmed by 7 bases and J by 0 bases, leaving 9 bases between them. CDR3 length: 13 residues.

The J gene is TRBJ2-1, the V gene TRBV5-1; TRBD2 matches at 7 bases. V dropped 2 bases and J dropped 9; count of bases not matched to a gene: 5. The germline V gene has CDR1 SGHRS and CDR2 YFSETQ. This CDR3 is built from 13 residues. CDR3 sequence: CASSFTAGAEQFF. The CDR3 DNA follows: TGCGCCAGCAGCTTTACCGCGGGAGCTGAGCAGTTCTTC.

V and J are TRBV27 and TRBJ1-1; D is undetermined. Germline V lookup: CDR1 MNHEY, CDR2 SMNVEV (reference sequence). CDR3 length: 13 residues. With 7 bases removed from V and 4 bases from J, the gap between germline ends came to 13 bases. The CDR3 region is CASNKLSGTEAFF. CDR3 DNA: TGTGCCAGCAATAAGTTGTCGGGCACTGAAGCTTTCTTT.

This clone was seen many times. The chain has TRBV6-6 and TRBJ2-3, with 13 bases identical to TRBD2. CDR3 size: 16 residues. CDR1 and CDR2 (germline): MNHNY, SVGAGI (reference sequence). V was pared by 7 bases and J by 2 bases, with 6 bases of the junction left unmatched. CDR3 residues: CASTPGTSGITDTQYF. In nucleotides, the CDR3 is TGTGCCAGCACCCCAGGGACTAGCGGGATCACAGATACGCAGTATTTT.

V usage is TRBV7-2 and J usage is TRBJ2-2, with D tentatively TRBD2 (6 bases). The germline gives CDR1 SGHTA, CDR2 FQGNSA. With 7 bases removed from V and 0 bases from J, the gap between germline ends came to 15 bases. This CDR3 is built from 16 residues. CDR3 sequence reads: CASTEAGLTNTGELFF. The CDR3 nucleotides are TGTGCCAGCACTGAGGCGGGACTTACGAACACCGGGGAGCTGTTTTTT.

The V gene is TRBV5-4, the J gene TRBJ1-5, with 11 bases lining up with TRBD1. The germline CDR1 and CDR2 sequences are SGHNT and YYREEE (reference sequence). CDR3 length: 16 amino acids. The V gene end was trimmed by 3 bases and the J gene end by 7 bases; junction bases not matched to a gene: 9. CDR3 loop: CASSYGTGGLGQPQHF. The CDR3 nucleotides are TGTGCCAGCAGCTACGGGACAGGGGGTCTGGGGCAGCCCCAGCATTTT.

The CDR3 DNA follows: TGTGCCAGCAGTCAGCACAGGGCCCAGGCCACCCAGTACTTC. This gives the protein CASSQHRAQATQYF. The V call is TRBV2, the J call TRBJ2-5; D possibly corresponds to TRBD1 (6 bases). This CDR3 spans 14 amino acids. V was clipped by 5 bases and J by 8 bases, with 18 bases between them. In germline, CDR1 is SNHLY, CDR2 FYNNEI.

The chain links TRBV28 to TRBJ2-5; 8 bases align to TRBD2. V was pared by 8 bases and J by 5 bases, with 13 bases of the junction left unmatched. CDR3 length equals 15 residues. Germline values: CDR1 MDHEN, CDR2 SYDVKM. The CDR3 DNA reads as TGTGCCAGCGGAAAACCTGCGGGAGGTTCCGAGACCCAGTACTTC. It codes for CASGKPAGGSETQYF.

The chain recombines TRBV12-3 or TRBV12-4 with TRBJ1-2; D not certain. The V gene lost 6 bases and the J gene lost 5 bases, with 13 bases spanning the gap. The CDR3 runs to 13 residues. This chain's CDR3 is CASSPGQSYGYTF. The CDR3 nucleotides read TGTGCCAGCAGCCCTGGGCAGTCGTATGGCTACACCTTC.

The V call is TRBV5-1, the J call TRBJ1-1; 10 bases fit TRBD1. Germline CDR1 SGHRS, CDR2 YFSETQ. The CDR3 length is 15 residues. With V trimmed by 5 bases and J by 1 base, 5 bases remained unmatched. The DNA of the CDR3 is TGCGCCAGCAGGACAGGGGGCAGGGAGAACACTGAAGCTTTCTTT. Translating gives CASRTGGRENTEAFF.

This chain links TRBV7-2 with TRBJ2-3, with TRBD2 matching over 7 bases. The CDR3 spans 15 residues. CDR1 SGHTA and CDR2 FQGNSA come from the germline V gene. J was trimmed by 2 bases and V by 5 bases; bases with no gene match: 7. CDR3 DNA sequence: TGTGCCAGCAGCCGGCAAGCGGGAATCACAGATACGCAGTATTTT. It translates to CASSRQAGITDTQYF. Using reference TRBV7-2 and TRBJ2-3 for the parts outside the CDR3, the full variable domain is GAGVSQSPSNKVTEKGKDVELRCDPISGHTALYWYRQSLGQGLEFLIYFQGNSAPDKSGLPSDRFSAERTGGSVSTLTIQRTQQEDSAVYLCASSRQAGITDTQYFGPGTRLTVL.

The chain couples TRBV7-9 to TRBJ1-2; a weak D match, TRBD1 (6 bases). The CDR3 runs to 14 residues. Trimming took off 4 bases at V and 2 bases at J, with 11 bases between the two ends. The germline CDR1 and CDR2 sequences are SEHNR and FQNEAQ (reference sequence). The CDR3 DNA reads TGTGCCAGCAGCTCAGGGGTCGGCAACTATGGCTACACCTTC. Protein sequence: CASSSGVGNYGYTF.

V usage is TRBV7-2 and J usage is TRBJ2-3, with 7 bases aligning to TRBD2. Germline V gene data show CDR1 as SGHTA and CDR2 as FQGNSA. The CDR3 has 13 amino acids. The J segment lost 4 bases and the V segment lost 7 bases, leaving 5 bases of the junction unmatched. For the CDR3, the DNA is TGTGCCAGCAAAGCGGGGTGGGCAGATACGCAGTATTTT. Its protein is CASKAGWADTQYF.

Only one count was recorded for this clone. The V and J genes are TRBV5-1 and TRBJ2-3; D is uncertain. V was cut by 3 bases and J by 0 bases, with 14 bases left in between. This CDR3 is built from 16 residues. Germline V gives CDR1 SGHRS, CDR2 YFSETQ. This CDR3 reads CASSSNGFASTDTQYF. CDR3 bases: TGCGCCAGCAGCTCCAACGGGTTCGCCAGCACAGATACGCAGTATTTT.

This chain connects TRBV28 to TRBJ2-7; TRBD2 agrees at 14 bases. The CDR3 extends over 18 amino acids. The germline V gene encodes CDR1 MDHEN and CDR2 SYDVKM. The V gene end was trimmed by 7 bases and the J gene end by 1 base; junction bases not matched to a gene: 12. As DNA, the CDR3 is TGTGCCAGCATTGAAACCGGACTAGCGGGAGGAAAGTCCTACGAGCAGTACTTC. Residues: CASIETGLAGGKSYEQYF.

The chain links TRBV3-1 (or the pseudogene TRBV3-2) to TRBJ2-4; the D gene is possibly TRBD2 (5 bases). Germline V lookup: CDR1 LGHDT, CDR2 YNNKEL (reference sequence). V dropped 2 bases and J dropped 0 bases, with 23 bases sitting between them. The CDR3 consists of 20 residues. The CDR3: CASSQIRADSHNLAKNIQYF. Here the CDR3 DNA reads TGTGCCAGCAGCCAAATCCGAGCGGACTCCCACAATCTAGCCAAAAACATTCAGTACTTC.

This rearrangement joins TRBV6-2 or TRBV6-3 to TRBJ1-4; TRBD1 agrees at 11 bases. The CDR3 loop spans 20 amino acids. The ends lost 2 bases at V and 6 bases at J; junction bases unmatched: 17. The germline CDR1 and CDR2 sequences are MNHEY and SVGEGT. CDR3: CASSYPVGQGALRWDEKLFF. As DNA, the CDR3 is TGTGCCAGCAGTTACCCGGTTGGACAGGGGGCTCTTCGTTGGGATGAAAAACTGTTTTTT.